The 13 T cell receptor beta chains given below trace back to one sample, sequenced in a study of shared clonotypes between healthy human individuals. This table comes from immunoSEQ multiplex PCR, and its TCRdb copy is limited to in-frame clones, with some not included. The data show approximately 640,000 clones, 80% to 95% seen once. Sequencing was done on a sample of memory CD8+ T cells from PBMCs. Subset specified: CD45RO+ cells pooled with CCR7-negative TemRA cells. The receptors derive from a man aged 18 to 30 in good health. Some clones in this sample may be carry-over from other donors' samples.

The V and J genes are TRBV27 and TRBJ2-1, with TRBD1 matching over 8 bases. V trimming: 5 bases; J trimming: 8 bases; junction bases outside the gene matches: 8. From germline, CDR1 is MNHEY and CDR2 SMNVEV (reference sequence). CDR3 length equals 14 residues. CDR3 in DNA: TGTGCCAGCAGTGCAGGACAGGGTGTTGATGAGCAGTTCTTC. Translated: CASSAGQGVDEQFF.

J is TRBJ2-1 and V is TRBV6-1; D call uncertain. The germline gives CDR1 MNHNS, CDR2 SASEGT. The CDR3 is made up of 16 amino acids. Trimming removed 4 bases from V and 7 bases from J, with 20 bases in between. The CDR3 loop is CASSARSGLVYNEQFF. In DNA form, the CDR3 reads TGTGCCAGCAGTGCCCGATCCGGGCTCGTCTATAATGAGCAGTTCTTC.

V and J are TRBV6-5 and TRBJ2-1; D is ambiguous. CDR1 is MNHEY and CDR2 is SVGAGI in the germline V gene. Deletions cut 5 bases from V and 9 bases from J, with 11 bases between. This CDR3 is 12 amino acids long. For the CDR3, the DNA is TGTGCCAGCAGTAAGAGGTCGAGTGAGCAGTTCTTC. Translating gives CASSKRSSEQFF.

This sequence joins TRBV7-9 and TRBJ2-7; D unresolved. The CDR3 extends over 12 amino acids. CDR1 is SEHNR, CDR2 FQNEAQ, per germline (reference sequence). Deletions cut 7 bases from V and 4 bases from J, with 11 bases between. This CDR3 is CASTPNGYEQYF. CDR3 DNA sequence: TGTGCCAGCACCCCGAACGGGTACGAGCAGTACTTC.

The chain recombines TRBV28 with TRBJ2-5; D not resolved. CDR1 is MDHEN, CDR2 SYDVKM, per germline. This CDR3 contains 15 residues. V was shortened by 3 bases and J by 2 bases, with 13 bases between the two germline ends. In DNA form, the CDR3 reads TGTGCCAGCAGTTTTCGGCCAGGTTTACAAGAGACCCAGTACTTC. Its protein is CASSFRPGLQETQYF.

This clone has just one count. This chain joins TRBV11-2 and TRBJ2-1; 9 bases are a match to TRBD2. Trimming cost V 5 bases and J 7 bases; bases outside gene matches: 9. This CDR3 is 15 amino acids long. CDR1 and CDR2 (germline): SGHAT, FQNNGV. CDR3 region: CASSQSSGSLNEQFF. The CDR3 DNA reads as TGTGCCAGCAGCCAAAGTAGCGGGAGTTTGAATGAGCAGTTCTTC.

J is TRBJ1-1 and V is TRBV6-1, with D possibly matching TRBD1 (5 bases). CDR1 is MNHNS and CDR2 is SASEGT in the germline V gene. This CDR3 region has 12 residues. Trimming left V 2 bases short and J 5 bases short, with 6 bases between. CDR3 sequence (DNA): TGTGCCAGCAGTGAATGGGGGACTGAAGCTTTCTTT. This sequence encodes CASSEWGTEAFF.

As to this clone: This sample also contains other DNA sequences that code for the same CDR3. The gene calls are TRBV11-2 and TRBJ2-7; D is unclear. The germline gives CDR1 SGHAT, CDR2 FQNNGV. The CDR3 totals 13 residues. V shed 1 base and J shed 3 bases, with 7 bases lying between them. The CDR3 DNA follows: TGTGCCAGCAGCTTAGGGCACCTCTACGAGCAGTACTTC. Protein: CASSLGHLYEQYF.

The chain employs TRBV7-3 and TRBJ2-3, with no clear D. V was pared by 0 bases and J by 4 bases, with 5 bases between. Germline lookup yields CDR1 SGHTA and CDR2 FQGTGA. The CDR3 length is 13 residues. The CDR3 sequence: CASSLTPPDTQYF. The CDR3 bases are TGTGCCAGCAGCTTAACCCCCCCAGATACGCAGTATTTT. Filled out from reference TRBV7-3 and TRBJ2-3, the complete variable domain reads GAGVSQTPSNKVTEKGKYVELRCDPISGHTALYWYRQSLGQGPEFLIYFQGTGAADDSGLPNDRFFAVRPEGSVSTLKIQRTERGDSAVYLCASSLTPPDTQYFGPGTRLTVL.

V and J are TRBV29-1 and TRBJ2-2; either TRBD1 or TRBD2 may fit D (5 bases each). CDR3 length: 13 residues. V lost 1 base and J 7 bases, leaving 10 bases between the germline ends. Germline loops: CDR1 SQVTM, CDR2 ANQGSEA. The CDR3 is CSVEGDPGGELFF. The CDR3 bases are TGCAGCGTTGAAGGGGACCCTGGCGGGGAGCTGTTTTTT.

This rearrangement joins TRBV6-6 to TRBJ2-7; D is possibly TRBD1 (5 bases). The CDR3 consists of 11 residues. CDR1 MNHNY and CDR2 SVGAGI come from the germline V gene (reference sequence). Trimming stripped 0 bases from V and 9 bases from J, with 6 bases between. Here the CDR3 reads CASSYSGVQYF. The CDR3 DNA reads as TGTGCCAGCAGTTACTCAGGGGTGCAGTACTTC.

The chain employs TRBV13 and TRBJ2-3; 8 bases fit TRBD2. V gave up 0 bases and J gave up 0 bases; unmatched junction bases: 8. Germline loops: CDR1 PRHDT, CDR2 FYEKMQ (reference sequence). The CDR3 is 18 residues long. The CDR3 nucleotides are TGTGCCAGCAGCTTAGGGATGGCACCTAGCGGGAGCACAGATACGCAGTATTTT. Its protein is CASSLGMAPSGSTDTQYF.

This clone was observed a single time. The chain employs TRBV5-5 and TRBJ1-2, with D possibly matching TRBD1 (6 bases). Germline CDR1 SGHKS, CDR2 YYEKEE (reference sequence). The CDR3 is 13 residues long. Trimming shortened V by 4 bases and J by 4 bases, and 11 bases separated the two germline ends. As DNA, the CDR3 is TGTGCCAGCAGCCTCACAGGGTCCTATGGCTACACCTTC. This codes for CASSLTGSYGYTF.